One sample yielded the 14 T cell receptor beta chains listed below, sequenced in a study of follicular helper T cells after annual influenza vaccination. The protocol was immunoSEQ multiplex PCR, while the TCRdb copy is restricted to in-frame clones and leaves out a portion. Altogether just over 8,500 clones are present, 82% being singletons, with the ten largest covering roughly 4.3%. Specified time point: 2015-2016 season, 7 days after influenza vaccination. Sequenced material: CXCR5+ CD38- circulating T follicular helper cells from blood, taken 7 days after influenza vaccination. Sample subset: circulating Tfh, non-naive CD4+CXCR5+PD-1+ (ICOS+CD38+ or ICOS-CD38-). These receptors came from an adult who received the influenza vaccine.

This clone was observed a handful of times. The chain has TRBV6-5 and TRBJ2-7, with 13 bases aligning to TRBD2. Germline V gives CDR1 MNHEY, CDR2 SVGAGI. J was trimmed by 5 bases and V by 5 bases; bases with no gene match: 6. The CDR3 is 15 amino acids. In nucleotides, the CDR3 is TGTGCCAGCAGTCGGAAGGGGACTAGCGGGGACGAGCAGTACTTC. Translated, it gives CASSRKGTSGDEQYF.

The V and J genes are TRBV6-5 and TRBJ1-2; D gene unclear. The V and J ends lost 6 bases and 0 bases respectively, with 8 bases between them. The germline gives CDR1 MNHEY, CDR2 SVGAGI. The CDR3 consists of 13 residues. This CDR3 is CASSRQTNYGYTF. The CDR3 DNA reads as TGTGCCAGCAGCCGACAAACTAACTATGGCTACACCTTC.

The V gene is TRBV29-1, the J gene TRBJ2-5; 7 bases fit TRBD1. Losses at the gene ends were 4 bases for V and 2 bases for J; bases not matched to a gene: 4. CDR1 and CDR2 from the germline V gene are SQVTM and ANQGSEA. The CDR3 covers 13 residues. CDR3 amino acids: CSVAPTGQETQYF. For the CDR3, the DNA is TGCAGCGTTGCCCCGACAGGGCAAGAGACCCAGTACTTC.

The gene calls are TRBV4-3 and TRBJ2-2; D ambiguous. The germline V gene encodes CDR1 LGHNA and CDR2 YSLEER. Trimming removed 1 base at V and 8 bases at J, with 14 bases between. This CDR3 contains 15 residues. CDR3 DNA: TGCGCCAGCAGCCAAGGGGCACGGGCCGGGGGGGAGCTGTTTTTT. It encodes CASSQGARAGGELFF.

The chain has TRBV9 and TRBJ2-3, with TRBD1 identical over 8 bases. The CDR3 contains 15 residues. In germline, CDR1 is SGDLS, CDR2 YYNGEE. J lost 3 bases, V lost 0 bases, and 3 bases had no gene match. The CDR3: CASSVAGGRTDTQYF. The CDR3 bases are TGTGCCAGCAGCGTAGCAGGGGGCCGGACAGATACGCAGTATTTT.

The V gene is TRBV2, the J gene TRBJ2-2; D unclear. Germline CDR1 and CDR2: SNHLY and FYNNEI. Trimming cost V 2 bases and J 6 bases, with 7 bases left between them. The CDR3 totals 13 residues. CDR3: CASSEFLAGELFF. Written as DNA, the CDR3 is TGTGCCAGCAGTGAATTTCTCGCCGGGGAGCTGTTTTTT.

The rearrangement joins TRBV18 to TRBJ1-1; D is possibly TRBD1 (6 bases). Germline lookup yields CDR1 KGHSH and CDR2 LQKENI. Trimming removed 1 base at V and 3 bases at J, with 15 bases between. CDR3 length equals 16 residues. DNA of the CDR3: TGTGCCAGCTCACCACTTGCTGACAGGAGATACACTGAAGCTTTCTTT. Amino acid sequence: CASSPLADRRYTEAFF. The complete variable domain, with remaining parts taken from reference TRBV18 and TRBJ1-1, reads NAGVMQNPRHLVRRRGQEARLRCSPMKGHSHVYWYRQLPEEGLKFMVYLQKENIIDESGMPKERFSAEFPKEGPSILRIQQVVRGDSAAYFCASSPLADRRYTEAFFGQGTRLTVV.

The chain couples TRBV9 to TRBJ2-1; TRBD1 is a possible D gene (5 bases). The germline gives CDR1 SGDLS, CDR2 YYNGEE. There are 15 residues in the CDR3. Trimming pared 4 bases from V and 2 bases from J, leaving 13 bases between. This CDR3 is CASSPGMGTYNEQFF. The DNA of the CDR3 is TGTGCCAGCAGCCCAGGGATGGGAACCTACAATGAGCAGTTCTTC.

J is TRBJ2-1 and V is TRBV28, with 9 bases that match TRBD2. The CDR3 is made up of 14 amino acids. Germline lookup yields CDR1 MDHEN and CDR2 SYDVKM. Trimming removed 5 bases from V and 4 bases from J; junction bases left unmatched: 3. CDR3 in amino acids: CASSPAGGYNEQFF. CDR3 in DNA: TGTGCCAGCAGTCCAGCGGGGGGTTACAATGAGCAGTTCTTC.

This chain uses TRBV5-1 with TRBJ2-2; perhaps TRBD2 as D (7 bases). Trimming took off 2 bases at V and 2 bases at J, with 10 bases between the two ends. There are 15 residues in the CDR3. The germline V gene encodes CDR1 SGHRS and CDR2 YFSETQ. The CDR3 loop is CASSLTGGNTGELFF. CDR3 DNA: TGCGCCAGCAGCTTAACGGGGGGCAACACCGGGGAGCTGTTTTTT.

The rearrangement links TRBV5-4 to TRBJ2-7, with 11 positions matching TRBD1. The CDR3 consists of 14 residues. The germline V gene has CDR1 SGHNT and CDR2 YYREEE (reference sequence). With V trimmed by 4 bases and J by 9 bases, 9 bases remained unmatched. CDR3 region: CASSRDRGVSAQYF. The CDR3 DNA follows: TGTGCCAGCAGCAGGGACAGGGGGGTATCGGCGCAGTACTTC.

This chain connects TRBV6-1 to TRBJ2-2, with 8 nucleotides matching TRBD1. The CDR3 is 15 amino acids. CDR1 and CDR2 (germline): MNHNS, SASEGT. Trimming at V came to 5 bases and at J to 4 bases, leaving 6 bases not matched to a gene. CDR3 in DNA: TGTGCCAGCAGTCCTCGGACAGGGAGCACCGGGGAGCTGTTTTTT. Translated: CASSPRTGSTGELFF.

The chain employs TRBV7-2 and TRBJ1-3; 8 bases are shared with TRBD1. The junction had 5 bases not matched to a gene; V was cut back by 1 base and J by 0 bases. Germline loops: CDR1 SGHTA, CDR2 FQGNSA. The CDR3 consists of 17 residues. For the CDR3, the DNA is TGTGCCAGCAGCTTAGTGGGAACAGGGGGCTCTGGAAACACCATATATTTT. This encodes CASSLVGTGGSGNTIYF.

The chain employs TRBV6-1 and TRBJ1-5; 7 nucleotides line up with TRBD1. The CDR3 contains 15 residues. Germline CDR1 and CDR2: MNHNS and SASEGT. The J segment lost 0 bases and the V segment lost 6 bases, leaving 5 bases of the junction unmatched. The CDR3 protein is CASSPGQTSNQPQHF. CDR3 nucleotides: TGTGCCAGCAGCCCGGGACAGACTAGCAATCAGCCCCAGCATTTT.